A selection of T cell receptor beta chains follows, all from one sample in a study of read filtering for tumor transcriptome and immune sequencing. TCRdb reprocessed the reads with MiXCR, giving one entry per CDR3 protein. Of about 86,000 distinct CDR3 sequences listed, about 12% are singletons. The source material was a population of CD138-negative cells sorted from bone marrow. The receptors stem from a donor at least 40 years old with multiple myeloma. Each CDR3 is given with its conserved first and last residue. Each record gives: D gene, V gene, clone size, J gene, CDR3 protein, CDR3 DNA. D genes are given only for firm matches. Expanded clones get a size class; other rows say once, few or many, or leave the size out.

d_gene: .; v_gene: TRBV6-5; abundance: .; j_gene: TRBJ1-2; CDR3aa: CASSYSTSRGNGYTF; CDR3nt: TGTGCCAGCAGTTACTCTACATCTCGAGGGAATGGCTACACCTTC
d_gene: TRBD1; v_gene: TRBV3-1; abundance: few; j_gene: TRBJ2-7; CDR3aa: CASSLQTGVAYEQYF; CDR3nt: TGTGCCAGCAGCCTACAGACAGGGGTAGCCTACGAGCAGTACTTC
d_gene: TRBD2; v_gene: TRBV9; abundance: many; j_gene: TRBJ2-3; CDR3aa: CASSVAPTGEGDTQYF; CDR3nt: TGTGCCAGCAGCGTAGCTCCGACGGGGGAGGGAGATACGCAGTATTTT
d_gene: .; v_gene: TRBV7-9; abundance: many; j_gene: TRBJ2-3; CDR3aa: CASSTGNTQYF; CDR3nt: TGTGCCAGCAGCACCGGTAATACGCAGTATTTT
d_gene: .; v_gene: TRBV20-1; abundance: many; j_gene: TRBJ1-2; CDR3aa: CSAREPTGNYGYTF; CDR3nt: TGCAGTGCTAGAGAGCCGACGGGGAACTATGGCTACACCTTC
d_gene: TRBD1; v_gene: TRBV7-9; abundance: many; j_gene: TRBJ2-2; CDR3aa: CASDRGPNTGELFF; CDR3nt: TGTGCCAGCGACAGGGGTCCGAACACCGGGGAGCTGTTTTTT
d_gene: TRBD1; v_gene: TRBV20-1; abundance: few; j_gene: TRBJ1-5; CDR3aa: CSAHRQGSYGNQPQHF; CDR3nt: TGCAGTGCTCACCGACAGGGTTCATATGGCAATCAGCCCCAGCATTTT
d_gene: TRBD2; v_gene: TRBV29-1; abundance: many; j_gene: TRBJ2-3; CDR3aa: CSVDGGDYTQLDTQYF; CDR3nt: TGCAGCGTTGATGGAGGGGACTACACCCAGTTGGATACGCAGTATTTT
d_gene: TRBD2; v_gene: TRBV28; abundance: few; j_gene: TRBJ2-5; CDR3aa: CASSAAGVQETQYF; CDR3nt: TGTGCCAGCAGTGCGGCGGGAGTACAAGAGACCCAGTACTTC
d_gene: .; v_gene: TRBV20-1; abundance: .; j_gene: TRBJ2-6; CDR3aa: CSARVGASGANVLTF; CDR3nt: TGCAGTGCTAGGGTAGGGGCCTCTGGGGCCAACGTCCTGACTTTC
d_gene: .; v_gene: TRBV6-5; abundance: many; j_gene: TRBJ1-1; CDR3aa: CASSSTRDTEAFF; CDR3nt: TGTGCCAGCAGTTCCACGAGAGACACTGAAGCTTTCTTT
d_gene: .; v_gene: TRBV6-5; abundance: many; j_gene: TRBJ1-1; CDR3aa: CASSSGTRWGSTEAFF; CDR3nt: TGTGCCAGCAGTTCAGGGACCCGGTGGGGTAGCACTGAAGCTTTCTTT
d_gene: TRBD1; v_gene: TRBV9; abundance: few; j_gene: TRBJ1-5; CDR3aa: CASSPGQGALGNQPQHF; CDR3nt: TGTGCCAGCAGCCCGGGACAGGGGGCCTTGGGCAATCAGCCCCAGCATTTT
d_gene: .; v_gene: TRBV11-3; abundance: many; j_gene: TRBJ2-1; CDR3aa: CASSFSGSTNEQFF; CDR3nt: TGTGCCAGCAGCTTCTCCGGGAGTACCAATGAGCAGTTCTTC
d_gene: .; v_gene: TRBV6-2/TRBV6-3; abundance: .; j_gene: TRBJ2-2; CDR3aa: CASSHNQNTGELLF; CDR3nt: TGTGCCAGCAGTCACAACCAAAACACCGGGGAGCTGCTTTTT
d_gene: .; v_gene: TRBV7-3; abundance: few; j_gene: TRBJ2-6; CDR3aa: CASSLGMLGANALTF; CDR3nt: TGTGCCAGCAGCTTAGGGATGTTGGGGGCCAACGCCCTGACTTTC
d_gene: .; v_gene: TRBV5-4; abundance: few; j_gene: TRBJ2-5; CDR3aa: CASSSTSKYQETQYF; CDR3nt: TGTGCCAGCAGCTCGACTTCAAAGTACCAAGAGACCCAGTACTTC
d_gene: .; v_gene: TRBV5-5; abundance: many; j_gene: TRBJ2-1; CDR3aa: CASSAGQISYNEQFF; CDR3nt: TGTGCCAGCAGCGCGGGACAGATCTCCTACAATGAGCAGTTCTTC
d_gene: TRBD1; v_gene: TRBV18; abundance: many; j_gene: TRBJ1-5; CDR3aa: CASSPGRQGGNQPQHF; CDR3nt: TGTGCCAGCTCACCAGGTAGACAGGGCGGCAATCAGCCCCAGCATTTT
d_gene: TRBD2; v_gene: TRBV11-2; abundance: many; j_gene: TRBJ2-3; CDR3aa: CASSLDLSGSGTQYF; CDR3nt: TGTGCCAGCAGCTTAGATCTGAGCGGGAGCGGTACGCAGTATTTT
d_gene: TRBD1; v_gene: TRBV28; abundance: many; j_gene: TRBJ1-2; CDR3aa: CASSLAVDRVRGYTF; CDR3nt: TGTGCCAGCAGTTTAGCGGTGGACAGGGTCCGAGGCTACACCTTC
d_gene: .; v_gene: TRBV6-5; abundance: many; j_gene: TRBJ1-5; CDR3aa: CASSPPGGRGQPQHF; CDR3nt: TGTGCCAGCAGTCCGCCGGGGGGGCGTGGGCAGCCCCAGCATTTT
d_gene: .; v_gene: TRBV5-1; abundance: .; j_gene: TRBJ1-5; CDR3aa: CASSLEGVADTQHF; CDR3nt: TGCGCCAGCAGCTTGGAGGGGGTCGCAGATACGCAGCATTTT
d_gene: TRBD2; v_gene: TRBV5-6; abundance: few; j_gene: TRBJ2-3; CDR3aa: CASSLQLAGAVDTQYF; CDR3nt: TGTGCCAGCAGCTTGCAACTAGCGGGAGCTGTAGATACGCAGTATTTT